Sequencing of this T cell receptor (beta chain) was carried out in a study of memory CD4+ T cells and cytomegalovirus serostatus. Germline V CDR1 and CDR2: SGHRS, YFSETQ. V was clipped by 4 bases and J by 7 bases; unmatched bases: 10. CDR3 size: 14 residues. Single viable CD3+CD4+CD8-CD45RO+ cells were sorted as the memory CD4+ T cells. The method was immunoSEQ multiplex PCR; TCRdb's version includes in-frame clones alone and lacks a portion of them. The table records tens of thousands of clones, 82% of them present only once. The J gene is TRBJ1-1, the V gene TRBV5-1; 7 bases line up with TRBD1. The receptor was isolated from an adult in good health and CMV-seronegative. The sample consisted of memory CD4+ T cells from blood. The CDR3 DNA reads TGCGCCAGCAGCAGCAGGGGGGCCGCGGGTGAAGCTTTCTTT. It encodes CASSSRGAAGEAFF.